These 22 T cell receptor beta chains share one sample of origin, sequenced in a study of T cells in Graves' hyperthyroidism and ophthalmopathy. Amplification of TCR beta CDR3 regions used RNA as the template. A set of HTBI primers served as the primers for a first-round RT-PCR of the TCR CDR3. A single record per CDR3 protein comes from TCRdb applying MiXCR to the multiplex PCR reads. The sample lists about 580,000 distinct CDR3 sequences; roughly 14% were seen once. Sequencing was performed on blood. The receptors were sampled from a young woman with Graves' hyperthyroidism that later progressed to Graves' ophthalmopathy.

This chain joins TRBV19 and TRBJ1-2, with D possibly TRBD1 on 6 matching bases. The CDR3 length is 12 residues. V was cut by 10 bases and J by 8 bases, with 17 bases left in between. The germline CDR1 and CDR2 sequences are LNHDA and SQIVND (reference sequence). In DNA, the CDR3 is TGTGCCATTCAGGGGCAAGCGAGAGGCTACACCTTC. Translated: CAIQGQARGYTF.

This clonotype was counted at least ten times. The chain recombines TRBV19 with TRBJ1-6; 8 bases fit TRBD1. The germline CDR1 and CDR2 sequences are LNHDA and SQIVND (reference sequence). V shed 5 bases, J shed 8 bases, and the junction held 5 bases outside the gene matches. The CDR3 extends over 14 amino acids. DNA of the CDR3: TGTGCCAGTAGTTCTCAGACAGGGGATTCACCCCTCCACTTT. Its protein product is CASSSQTGDSPLHF. The full variable domain, in which reference TRBV19 and TRBJ1-6 provide the parts outside the CDR3, is DGGITQSPKYLFRKEGQNVTLSCEQNLNHDAMYWYRQDPGQGLRLIYYSQIVNDFQKGDIAEGYSVSREKKESFPLTVTSAQKNPTAFYLCASSSQTGDSPLHFGNGTRLTVT.

In this sample, this clonotype turned up many times. J is TRBJ2-7 and V is TRBV12-3 or TRBV12-4; D uncertain. CDR3 size: 13 residues. V was clipped by 2 bases and J by 6 bases, with 11 bases between them. CDR3 amino acids: CASSLKSGFEQYF. CDR3 in DNA: TGTGCCAGCAGTTTAAAGTCTGGCTTCGAGCAGTACTTC.

With respect to this clonotype: A much larger clonotype is one base distant, so this may be a read error. This sequence joins TRBV28 and TRBJ2-7; tentatively, D is TRBD1 (6 bases). Trimming removed 4 bases at V and 8 bases at J, with 12 bases between. There are 12 residues in the CDR3. Germline CDR1 is MDHEN and CDR2 is SYDVKM. CDR3 protein: CASSYYRDKQYF. In DNA, the CDR3 is TGTGCCAGCAGTTATTACAGGGACAAGCAGTACTTC.

Note on this clonotype: A much larger clone differs from this one at a single base, so this may be a read error. This sequence joins TRBV7-9 and TRBJ2-7; D is uncertain. This CDR3 contains 13 residues. Germline V lookup: CDR1 SEHNR, CDR2 FQNEAQ (reference sequence). Trimming shortened V by 11 bases and J by 2 bases, and 16 bases separated the two germline ends. The DNA for the CDR3 is TGTGCCTGGATTATTTGGGAAACCTACGAGCAGTACTTC. This encodes CAWIIWETYEQYF. Filled out from reference TRBV7-9 and TRBJ2-7, the complete variable domain reads DTGVSQNPRHKITKRGQNVTFRCDPISEHNRLYWYRQTLGQGPEFLTYFQNEAQLEKSRLLSDRFSAERPKGSFSTLEIQRTEQGDSAMYLCAWIIWETYEQYFGPGTRLTVT.

V gene TRBV20-1 combines with J gene TRBJ2-4, with D perhaps TRBD2 (6 bases). CDR3 length: 14 residues. Trimming pared 6 bases from V and 7 bases from J, leaving 19 bases between. Germline CDR1 DFQATT, CDR2 SNEGSKA (reference sequence). DNA of the CDR3: TGCAGTGCAATGGGGGGACGGGAGATGAACATTCAGTACTTC. It codes for CSAMGGREMNIQYF.

The CDR3 coding sequence is TGTGCCTGGGCCCCGGATTTCAGCACTGAAGCTTTCTTT. The encoded protein is CAWAPDFSTEAFF. The V call is TRBV30, the J call TRBJ1-1, with D uncertain. The CDR3 consists of 13 residues. Germline V gene lookup returns CDR1 GTSNPN and CDR2 SVGIG (reference sequence). Trimming shortened V by 5 bases and J by 4 bases, and 14 bases separated the two germline ends. The whole variable domain, remainder taken from reference TRBV30 and TRBJ1-1, is SQTIHQWPATLVQPVGSPLSLECTVEGTSNPNLYWYRQAAGRGLQLLFYSVGIGQISSEVPQNLSASRPQDRQFILSSKKLLLSDSGFYLCAWAPDFSTEAFFGQGTRLTVV.

The chain combines TRBV20-1 with TRBJ2-1; 14 bases map to TRBD2. Unmatched junction bases numbered 6, after V lost 6 bases and J lost 2 bases. The germline CDR1 and CDR2 sequences are DFQATT and SNEGSKA (reference sequence). This CDR3 contains 16 residues. CDR3 sequence (DNA): TGCAGTGCATCGGGACTAGCGGGAGTCCCCTACAATGAGCAGTTCTTC. This codes for CSASGLAGVPYNEQFF.

This chain uses TRBV5-1 with TRBJ1-5, with 11 bases aligning to TRBD1. The CDR3 is 17 amino acids. The junction had 13 bases not matched to a gene; V was cut back by 7 bases and J by 4 bases. Per the germline V gene, CDR1 is SGHRS and CDR2 is YFSETQ. In nucleotides, the CDR3 is TGCGCCAGCGGCCCCGGGACAGGGGGGTCTACGAATCAGCCCCAGCATTTT. Encoded protein: CASGPGTGGSTNQPQHF.

The sample holds many counts of this clonotype. V gene TRBV28 combines with J gene TRBJ1-2, with a possible D match to TRBD1 (5 bases). Germline-derived CDR1 and CDR2 are MDHEN and SYDVKM. Trimming left V 5 bases short and J 4 bases short, with 11 bases between. The CDR3 contains 13 residues. Here the CDR3 reads CASSHRDGYGYTF. CDR3 nucleotide sequence: TGTGCCAGCAGTCACCGGGACGGCTATGGCTACACCTTC.

This clonotype was counted at least ten times. This chain joins TRBV6-1 and TRBJ2-5; weak D call: TRBD2 (6 bases). Deletions cut 5 bases from V and 3 bases from J, with 10 bases between. The length of the CDR3 is 13 residues. In germline, CDR1 is MNHNS, CDR2 SASEGT. The CDR3 DNA sequence: TGTGCCAGCAGTTATTGGGGGGAAGAGACCCAGTACTTC. Protein: CASSYWGEETQYF.

There are many counts of this clonotype. The chain carries TRBV27 and TRBJ1-2; D gene uncertain. The germline V gene encodes CDR1 MNHEY and CDR2 SMNVEV (reference sequence). Trimming left V 1 base short and J 7 bases short, with 22 bases between. The CDR3 sequence is 17 residues long. In DNA, the CDR3 is TGTGCCAGCAGTTTATATTCGGGTCCATCTAGAAGTGGTGGCTACACCTTC. It yields the protein CASSLYSGPSRSGGYTF.

This clonotype was detected ten times or more. The chain carries TRBV7-2 and TRBJ2-5; TRBD2 aligns across 14 bases. The junction had 3 bases not matched to a gene; V was cut back by 1 base and J by 5 bases. The CDR3 extends over 16 amino acids. The V gene's germline CDR1 is SGHTA and CDR2 FQGNSA. The CDR3 DNA reads as TGTGCCAGCAGCTTAGGGACTAGCGGGAGGAAGGAGACCCAGTACTTC. Its protein is CASSLGTSGRKETQYF.

This chain links TRBV5-1 with TRBJ1-6; D may be TRBD1 (5 bases). V lost 3 bases, J lost 7 bases, and 17 bases lay in between. Germline V CDR1 and CDR2: SGHRS, YFSETQ. The CDR3 runs to 16 residues. In DNA form, the CDR3 reads TGCGCCAGCAGCTCTGGGACTCCGGGAGGGAATTCACCCCTCCACTTT. Residues: CASSSGTPGGNSPLHF.

This clonotype was detected ten times or more. In DNA form, the CDR3 reads TGCAGTGCTAGAGATCCGGCAGGGTTCTATGAGCAGTTCTTC. Amino acids: CSARDPAGFYEQFF. V usage is TRBV20-1 and J usage is TRBJ2-1, with a tentative D call TRBD1 (5 bases). This CDR3 contains 14 residues. Trimming cost V 0 bases and J 8 bases, with 14 bases left between them. Germline V lookup: CDR1 DFQATT, CDR2 SNEGSKA (reference sequence).

This clonotype was seen many times. The chain is built from TRBV7-9 and TRBJ2-1, with 12 bases fitting TRBD1. The germline CDR1 and CDR2 sequences are SEHNR and FQNEAQ (reference sequence). The CDR3 has 17 amino acids. Trimming at V came to 5 bases and at J to 6 bases, leaving 11 bases not matched to a gene. In nucleotides, the CDR3 is TGTGCCAGCAGCCCCGCCGGGACAGGGGGCTTTTTCAATGAGCAGTTCTTC. Residues: CASSPAGTGGFFNEQFF.

Notes on this clonotype: Germline is not matched at one junction end, which may reflect a read error. The chain employs TRBV27 and TRBJ2-3; D is ambiguous. Germline CDR1 reads MNHEY; CDR2 reads SMNVEV (reference sequence). CDR3 length: 14 residues. CDR3 nucleotide sequence: TGTACCAGCAGTTTAGAGATAGCCGCAGATACGCAGTATTTT. Its translation: CTSSLEIAADTQYF.

The rearrangement links TRBV19 to TRBJ2-7, with 7 bases matching TRBD1. This CDR3 contains 14 residues. The V and J ends lost 11 bases and 0 bases, in that order; junction bases with no gene match: 10. Looked up from germline, CDR1 is LNHDA and CDR2 is SQIVND (reference sequence). CDR3 sequence reads: CASNPGQHSYEQYF. The CDR3 DNA reads as TGTGCCTCGAATCCGGGACAGCACTCCTACGAGCAGTACTTC.

This clonotype appeared a few times. The chain uses TRBV19 and TRBJ2-2, with no clear D. The germline V gene encodes CDR1 LNHDA and CDR2 SQIVND (reference sequence). This CDR3 is 13 amino acids long. V was pared by 2 bases and J by 6 bases, with 7 bases between. CDR3 nucleotides: TGTGCCAGTAGTATAAGGGTTGCCGGGGAGCTGTTTTTT. This encodes CASSIRVAGELFF.

At least ten counts were recorded for this clonotype. The chain joins TRBV20-1 to TRBJ2-7; maybe TRBD1 (6 bases). Germline loops: CDR1 DFQATT, CDR2 SNEGSKA (reference sequence). Trimming shortened V by 3 bases and J by 6 bases, and 15 bases separated the two germline ends. CDR3 length equals 13 residues. CDR3 region: CSARVGGGSEQYF. The CDR3 DNA follows: TGCAGTGCTAGGGTGGGTGGGGGCTCCGAGCAGTACTTC.

In its sample, this clonotype was seen many times. The chain joins TRBV24-1 to TRBJ1-5, with D possibly matching TRBD1 (5 bases). CDR1 and CDR2 from the germline V gene are KGHDR and SFDVKD. V lost 4 bases to trimming and J lost 3 bases, with 12 bases between them. CDR3 length equals 15 residues. DNA for the CDR3: TGTGCCACCAGTGACCATGACAGCTACAATCAGCCCCAGCATTTT. It specifies CATSDHDSYNQPQHF.

This chain connects TRBV5-1 to TRBJ2-2; possible D gene TRBD2, 5 bases. The CDR3 sequence is 16 residues long. Trimming removed 2 bases from V and 7 bases from J, with 18 bases in between. From germline, CDR1 is SGHRS and CDR2 YFSETQ. The CDR3 region has the DNA TGCGCCAGCAGCTTAGGGCCCGAGAGGACTGACGGGGAGCTGTTTTTT. It encodes CASSLGPERTDGELFF.